The 16 T cell receptor beta chains in this list originate from one sample, sequenced in a study of monozygotic twins with inflammatory bowel disease. TCRdb processed the 5' RACE reads again and assigns one entry to each CDR3 protein, with no DNA. This listing includes fewer than 400,000 distinct CDR3 sequences. The specimen was blood. The receptors were gathered from a human donor with ulcerative colitis or Crohn's disease, or a healthy co-twin of an affected twin (not recorded which).

The chain joins TRBV18 to TRBJ2-1. Germline loops: CDR1 KGHSH, CDR2 LQKENI. The CDR3 contains 15 residues. CDR3 region: CASSWSRGSYNEQFF.

The chain has TRBV19 and TRBJ2-3; lacking DNA, the TRBD2 call made by TCRdb goes unchecked. Germline lookup yields CDR1 LNHDA and CDR2 SQIVND (reference sequence). The CDR3 extends over 16 amino acids. CDR3 loop: CASSIWTGGSTDTQYF.

The rearrangement links TRBV5-6 to TRBJ1-2. The V gene's germline CDR1 is SGHDT and CDR2 YYEEEE. The CDR3 loop spans 16 amino acids. This CDR3 reads CASSDALEFWGYGYTF.

The chain has TRBV7-3 and TRBJ2-1; TCRdb names TRBD2, which stays unverified in the absence of DNA. This CDR3 has 13 residues. Germline assignment: CDR1 SGHTA and CDR2 FQGTGA. CDR3 amino acids: CASSRDYPSEQFF. The full variable domain, rest sourced from reference TRBV7-3 and TRBJ2-1, is GAGVSQTPSNKVTEKGKYVELRCDPISGHTALYWYRQSLGQGPEFLIYFQGTGAADDSGLPNDRFFAVRPEGSVSTLKIQRTERGDSAVYLCASSRDYPSEQFFGPGTRLTVL.

The chain has TRBV20-1 and TRBJ1-6; the TRBD1 assignment by TCRdb is unverifiable without DNA. This CDR3 comprises 14 residues. In germline, CDR1 is DFQATT, CDR2 SNEGSKA (reference sequence). CDR3 in amino acids: CSASEQGYNSPLHF.

This chain joins TRBV11-2 and TRBJ2-6; TCRdb's D call, TRBD2, is unchecked because there is no DNA. The CDR3 contains 21 residues. CDR1 and CDR2 (germline): SGHAT, FQNNGV. The CDR3 here is CASSLVLLAGTSPQGANVLTF.

This sequence joins TRBV28 and TRBJ1-1; TCRdb names TRBD1, which stays unverified in the absence of DNA. Germline CDR1 and CDR2: MDHEN and SYDVKM. The CDR3 is 13 residues long. The CDR3 here is CASLGGLNTEAFF.

The genes are TRBV5-1 and TRBJ1-1; there is no DNA to check the TCRdb D call of TRBD1. The CDR3 sequence is 16 residues long. Germline CDR1 is SGHRS and CDR2 is YFSETQ. This CDR3 is CASSLTQGKGYTEAFF.

The J gene is TRBJ1-1, the V gene TRBV18; TCRdb proposes TRBD1, but this gene call is untestable without DNA. CDR1 and CDR2 from the germline V gene are KGHSH and LQKENI. The CDR3 spans 16 residues. The CDR3 loop is CASLSTTRRENTEAFF. The entire variable domain, with the rest obtained from reference TRBV18 and TRBJ1-1, is as follows: NAGVMQNPRHLVRRRGQEARLRCSPMKGHSHVYWYRQLPEEGLKFMVYLQKENIIDESGMPKERFSAEFPKEGPSILRIQQVVRGDSAAYFCASLSTTRRENTEAFFGQGTRLTVV.

The genes are TRBV5-1 and TRBJ1-3. The CDR3 runs to 15 residues. CDR1 SGHRS and CDR2 YFSETQ come from the germline V gene. The chain's CDR3 is CASSLSQGSGNTIYF.

V is TRBV20-1 and J is TRBJ1-5; TCRdb selects TRBD1, and the lack of DNA leaves this call unchecked. Per the germline V gene, CDR1 is DFQATT and CDR2 is SNEGSKA (reference sequence). CDR3 length: 14 amino acids. This CDR3 is CSASKGRGHQPQHF.

The rearrangement uses TRBV5-1 and TRBJ1-4. This CDR3 is 16 amino acids long. Germline CDR1 is SGHRS and CDR2 is YFSETQ. The CDR3 sequence: CASSPRAGFNNEKLFF. Complete variable domain (other parts from reference TRBV5-1 and TRBJ1-4): KAGVTQTPRYLIKTRGQQVTLSCSPISGHRSVSWYQQTPGQGLQFLFEYFSETQRNKGNFPGRFSGRQFSNSRSEMNVSTLELGDSALYLCASSPRAGFNNEKLFFGSGTQLSVL.

The chain joins TRBV28 to TRBJ2-7; TCRdb designates TRBD1, a call that cannot be tested without DNA. Germline CDR1 MDHEN, CDR2 SYDVKM. CDR3 size: 13 residues. The CDR3 here is CASSFSGAYEQYF.

The rearrangement joins TRBV14 to TRBJ1-1. The CDR3 sequence is 13 residues long. Germline CDR1 is SGHDN and CDR2 is FVKESK. This CDR3 reads CASALSQNTEAFF.

The rearrangement links TRBV6-6 to TRBJ2-7; the D call of TRBD2 rests on TCRdb alone, since no DNA is present to check it. Germline CDR1 reads MNHNY; CDR2 reads SVGAGI (reference sequence). The CDR3 length is 12 residues. CDR3 sequence: CASSYSGRDSRF.

The rearrangement uses TRBV5-1 and TRBJ1-2; the D call of TRBD1 rests on TCRdb alone, since no DNA is present to check it. Germline V gene sequence: CDR1 SGHRS, CDR2 YFSETQ. This CDR3 contains 15 residues. This chain's CDR3 is CASSGTGALNYGYTF.